This is a list of T cell receptor beta chains from one sample in a study of beta chain features in type 1 diabetes. Produced via immunoSEQ multiplex PCR; TCRdb's table is partial and in-frame only. The data show under 130,000 clones, around 30% seen once. The sequenced sample was central memory CD4+ T cells from blood. The receptors stem from a woman aged 18-29 years with type 1 diabetes. CDR3s include the opening cysteine and the closing phenylalanine or tryptophan. A D gene is named only where the DNA matches it firmly. A clone size is listed for some rows: how often the clone was seen (once, few, many), or a class if it is expanded.

J gene: TRBJ2-1
D gene: .
clone size: few
V gene: TRBV7-8
CDR3 DNA: TGTGCCAGCAGCTTACCTGGACAACTCGGACATGAGCAGTTCTTC
CDR3 protein: CASSLPGQLGHEQFF

J gene: TRBJ2-6
D gene: TRBD1
clone size: .
V gene: TRBV10-3
CDR3 DNA: TGTGCCATCACCGGGACAGGGGAATGGGGGGCCAACGTCCTGACTTTC
CDR3 protein: CAITGTGEWGANVLTF

J gene: TRBJ2-1
D gene: .
clone size: .
V gene: TRBV30
CDR3 DNA: TGTGCCTGGAGTGTAATAGTTGAGCAGTTCTTC
CDR3 protein: CAWSVIVEQFF

J gene: TRBJ2-3
D gene: TRBD2
clone size: .
V gene: TRBV2
CDR3 DNA: TGTGCCAGCAGTGGCTCCAGTAGCGGGAGTGCTACGCAGTATTTT
CDR3 protein: CASSGSSSGSATQYF

J gene: TRBJ1-1
D gene: .
clone size: .
V gene: TRBV4-1
CDR3 DNA: TGCGCCAGCAGCCAGGAGGAAGGTGGCACTGAAGCTTTCTTT
CDR3 protein: CASSQEEGGTEAFF

J gene: TRBJ2-1
D gene: TRBD2
clone size: .
V gene: TRBV4-1
CDR3 DNA: TGCGCCAGCAGCCAAGACCAAGCGGGAGGGATGGGCAATGAGCAGTTCTTC
CDR3 protein: CASSQDQAGGMGNEQFF

J gene: TRBJ1-1
D gene: TRBD1
clone size: .
V gene: TRBV5-1
CDR3 DNA: TGCGCCAGCAGCCTACAGGGGGGGCGGATGAACACTGAAGCTTTCTTT
CDR3 protein: CASSLQGGRMNTEAFF

J gene: TRBJ2-5
D gene: TRBD2
clone size: few
V gene: TRBV7-9
CDR3 DNA: TGTGCCAGGGTTATCGGGGCTAGCGGGAGCGAGACCCAGTACTTC
CDR3 protein: CARVIGASGSETQYF

J gene: TRBJ2-5
D gene: .
clone size: .
V gene: TRBV7-9
CDR3 DNA: TGTGCCAGCAGCCTAGCCCCACACGGGAAAGAGACCCAGTACTTC
CDR3 protein: CASSLAPHGKETQYF

J gene: TRBJ2-3
D gene: .
clone size: .
V gene: TRBV19
CDR3 DNA: TGTGCCAGTAAAGAGTCAGCGGACACAGATACGCAGTATTTT
CDR3 protein: CASKESADTDTQYF

J gene: TRBJ1-5
D gene: .
clone size: few
V gene: TRBV19
CDR3 DNA: TGTGCCAGTAGAAGTTTCGCGGATCAGCCCCAGCATTTT
CDR3 protein: CASRSFADQPQHF

J gene: TRBJ1-4
D gene: .
clone size: .
V gene: TRBV2
CDR3 DNA: TGTGCCAGCAGTTACGGGAGGGAAAAACTGTTTTTT
CDR3 protein: CASSYGREKLFF